This T cell receptor (beta chain) derives from a study of cytomegalovirus exposure and HLA in healthy donors. TCRdb keeps only in-frame clones here, not all; method: immunoSEQ multiplex PCR. The data contain 250,000 to 300,000 clones, 90% of them singletons. CDR1 is SGHTA and CDR2 is FQGTGA in the germline V gene. The V end lost 2 bases, the J end lost 4 bases, and 6 bases lay between the germline ends. CDR3 length: 13 amino acids. Study-level findings and limits: Cytomegalovirus association was listed for about 180 TCR beta chains. Across donors, most TCRs were seen rarely, yet some public ones were widespread.

This clone was counted a few times. Its antigen is unknown. The V call is TRBV7-3, the J call TRBJ1-5; D gene uncertain. Material for sequencing was PBMCs. The sequence was obtained from a young woman in good health and CMV-seronegative. In nucleotides, the CDR3 is TGTGCCAGCAGCTTAGGAGTGAATCAGCCCCAGCATTTT. It specifies CASSLGVNQPQHF.